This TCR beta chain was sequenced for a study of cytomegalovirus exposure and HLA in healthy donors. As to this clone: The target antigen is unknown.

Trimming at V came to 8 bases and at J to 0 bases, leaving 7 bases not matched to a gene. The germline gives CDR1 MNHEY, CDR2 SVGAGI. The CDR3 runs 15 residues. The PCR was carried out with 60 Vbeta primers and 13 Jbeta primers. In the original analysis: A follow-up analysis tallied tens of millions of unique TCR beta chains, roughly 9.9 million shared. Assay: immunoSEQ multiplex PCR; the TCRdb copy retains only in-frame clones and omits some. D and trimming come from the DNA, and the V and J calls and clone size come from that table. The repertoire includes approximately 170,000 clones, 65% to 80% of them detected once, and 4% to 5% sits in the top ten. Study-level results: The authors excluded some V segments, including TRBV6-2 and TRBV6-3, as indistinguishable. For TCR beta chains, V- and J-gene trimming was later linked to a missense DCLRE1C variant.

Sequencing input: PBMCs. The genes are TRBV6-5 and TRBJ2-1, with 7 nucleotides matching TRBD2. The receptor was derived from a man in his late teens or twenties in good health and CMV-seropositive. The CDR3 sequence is CASAREGSSYNEQFF. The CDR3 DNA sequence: TGTGCCAGCGCAAGGGAGGGGAGCTCCTACAATGAGCAGTTCTTC.